This T cell receptor (beta chain) stems from a study of T cells after yellow fever vaccination. Study in general: Each low-cell-number fraction was prepared by means of SMART-Seq v4 Ultra Low Input.

This clonotype was counted ten times or more. Its antigen is not known. TCRdb called the 5' RACE reads again in MiXCR, with one record for every CDR3 protein. This sample has some 250,000 distinct CDR3 sequences, with roughly 3.5% found just once. In germline, CDR1 is SGDLS, CDR2 YYNGEE. The germline V and J ends were trimmed by 0 bases and 6 bases, with 7 bases remaining between them. CDR3 length equals 14 residues. The study, taken as a whole, reports: A secondary response was less intense yet reached its peak sooner, at day 5 versus 15.

This clonotype was obtained from a young man who received the YFV17D yellow fever vaccine. The chain employs TRBV9 and TRBJ1-6, with D hard to call. Sequenced here: PBMCs, sampled 15 days after the yellow fever booster vaccination. This chain's CDR3 is CASSVGLFNSPLHF. The CDR3, as DNA: TGTGCCAGCAGCGTAGGGCTTTTTAATTCACCCCTCCACTTT.